The clone carrying this TCR beta chain was found many times. Its antigen is unknown. In a library made to pick up alpha chains, this beta chain is a stray read with a size that means little. These data belong to a study of spatial heterogeneity in lung cancer. Study at large: Sequencing consistently turned up more beta-chain sequences than alpha-chain sequences. Findings of the study overall: Counts of expanded alpha and beta TCRs within tumors tracked the tumor nonsynonymous mutation count. For tumor T cells, estimated coverage reached only around 7.1% (alpha) and around 13% (beta).

Sample time point: sample taken at primary tumor resection. Whole RNA, isolated from tumor, nontumor lung or frozen PBMC, was sequenced without prior sorting. Single TCR cDNA molecules each had their own unique molecular identifier. TCRdb re-called the 5' RACE reads with MiXCR, one entry per CDR3 protein. The repertoire has 5,600 or so distinct CDR3 sequences, 4.8% of them found once; the top ten carry 23%. From germline, CDR1 is MNHNY and CDR2 SVGAGI (reference sequence). V gave up 3 bases and J gave up 3 bases, with 12 bases separating them. The CDR3 totals 15 residues. This TCR derives from a male donor with early-stage non-small cell lung cancer. This chain links TRBV6-6 with TRBJ1-5, with a tentative D call TRBD1 (6 bases). The sample here was lung tumor tissue, taken at surgery. The CDR3 DNA reads as TGTGCCAGCAGTTATGGGGGCGCCGACAATCAGCCCCAGCATTTT. Encoded protein: CASSYGGADNQPQHF.